What follows are 32 T cell receptor beta chains derived from one specimen sequenced in a study of T cells after yellow fever vaccination. One entry per CDR3 protein, called by TCRdb with MiXCR from the 5' RACE reads. The sample includes roughly 340,000 distinct CDR3 sequences, about 4% of them seen just once. The sample was PBMCs, taken 5 days after the yellow fever booster vaccination. The receptors were sampled from a man in his late teens or twenties who received the YFV17D yellow fever vaccine.

The rearrangement joins TRBV7-6 to TRBJ2-5; D could derive from TRBD1 or TRBD2 (6 bases each). This CDR3 is 16 amino acids long. Germline V lookup: CDR1 SGHVS, CDR2 FNYEAQ. V was cut by 1 base and J by 3 bases, with 15 bases left in between. The chain's CDR3 is CASSLDGRGAEETQYF. The DNA for the CDR3 is TGTGCCAGCAGCTTAGACGGAAGGGGGGCCGAAGAGACCCAGTACTTC.

This clonotype was seen a few times. The chain is built from TRBV7-9 and TRBJ1-2, with unresolved D. The CDR3 sequence is 14 residues long. Trimming removed 1 base from V and 8 bases from J, with 14 bases in between. CDR1 SEHNR and CDR2 FQNEAQ come from the germline V gene (reference sequence). The CDR3 coding sequence is TGTGCCAGCAGCTTAGGGGGTAGCTCTTCCGGCTACACCTTC. Its translation: CASSLGGSSSGYTF.

This clonotype was found a few times. The J gene is TRBJ1-1, the V gene TRBV14; D may be TRBD1 (5 bases). Germline V gene data show CDR1 as SGHDN and CDR2 as FVKESK. The CDR3 extends over 13 amino acids. V lost 1 base and J 7 bases, leaving 10 bases between the germline ends. The DNA for the CDR3 is TGTGCCAGCAGCCAAGGACAGTGGGATGAAGCTTTCTTT. Translation: CASSQGQWDEAFF.

The chain joins TRBV11-2 to TRBJ2-5; the match to TRBD2 covers 7 bases. CDR1 is SGHAT and CDR2 is FQNNGV in the germline V gene. CDR3 length: 15 amino acids. J gave up 0 bases and V 5 bases, and 6 bases lay outside the gene matches. This chain's CDR3 is CASSRQRGYQETQYF. The DNA for the CDR3 is TGTGCCAGCAGCCGGCAGCGGGGCTACCAAGAGACCCAGTACTTC. The variable domain in full, with the rest retrieved from reference TRBV11-2 and TRBJ2-5, is EAGVAQSPRYKIIEKRQSVAFWCNPISGHATLYWYQQILGQGPKLLIQFQNNGVVDDSQLPKDRFSAERLKGVDSTLKIQPAKLEDSAVYLCASSRQRGYQETQYFGPGTRLLVL.

The chain combines TRBV12-3 or TRBV12-4 with TRBJ2-1; D may correspond to TRBD1 or TRBD2 (5 bases each). V lost 2 bases, J lost 9 bases, and 20 bases lay in between. The CDR3 spans 16 residues. CDR3 amino acids: CASSLYGQEAGGEQFF. CDR3 nucleotides: TGTGCCAGCAGTTTATACGGGCAGGAGGCTGGGGGTGAGCAGTTCTTC.

This clonotype was seen ten or more times. The gene calls are TRBV2 and TRBJ1-6; no clear D. Trimming took 7 bases from V and 10 from J, leaving 17 bases between them. CDR1 and CDR2 (germline): SNHLY, FYNNEI. CDR3 size: 14 residues. This CDR3 is CASIRLAGGSPLHF. CDR3 in DNA: TGTGCCAGCATTCGACTGGCTGGAGGGTCACCCCTCCACTTT.

Many counts were recorded for this clonotype. The chain is built from TRBV28 and TRBJ2-1; D is ambiguous. There are 14 residues in the CDR3. Germline V gene data show CDR1 as MDHEN and CDR2 as SYDVKM. Trimming removed 5 bases at V and 3 bases at J, with 11 bases between. As DNA, the CDR3 is TGTGCCAGCAGTCCAGAGTCCTACTACAATGAGCAGTTCTTC. This encodes CASSPESYYNEQFF.

CDR3 nucleotides: TGTGCCAGCAGCTCCCAGTTGGGCTACGAGCAGTACTTC. It translates to CASSSQLGYEQYF. The rearrangement joins TRBV5-5 to TRBJ2-7; D uncertain. Trimming took off 3 bases at V and 3 bases at J, with 10 bases between the two ends. Germline V gene lookup returns CDR1 SGHKS and CDR2 YYEKEE (reference sequence). This CDR3 spans 13 amino acids. Looking up the rest from reference TRBV5-5 and TRBJ2-7 gives the full variable domain: DAGVTQSPTHLIKTRGQQVTLRCSPISGHKSVSWYQQVLGQGPQFIFQYYEKEERGRGNFPDRFSARQFPNYSSELNVNALLLGDSALYLCASSSQLGYEQYFGPGTRLTVT.

The V gene is TRBV15, the J gene TRBJ2-1, with D tentatively TRBD1 (6 bases). The germline V and J ends were trimmed by 0 bases and 6 bases, with 12 bases remaining between them. CDR1 is LNHNV, CDR2 YYDKDF, per germline (reference sequence). There are 15 residues in the CDR3. CDR3 coding DNA: TGTGCCACCAGCAGAGATATCAGGGGCGTCAATGAGCAGTTCTTC. Protein: CATSRDIRGVNEQFF.

This clonotype was seen more than once but under ten times. V gene TRBV29-1 combines with J gene TRBJ1-2; weak D call: TRBD1 (5 bases). The CDR3 runs to 14 residues. Germline assignment: CDR1 SQVTM and CDR2 ANQGSEA. V was trimmed by 8 bases and J by 3 bases, leaving 19 bases between them. This CDR3 reads CSLLTGAPDYGYTF. The CDR3 DNA reads TGCAGCCTCTTGACCGGGGCGCCGGACTATGGCTACACCTTC.

The CDR3 bases are TGTGCCAGCAGCCCACCCGGGGCAGTCTACGAGCAGTACTTC. Protein: CASSPPGAVYEQYF. The chain employs TRBV7-9 and TRBJ2-7; the D gene could be TRBD1 or TRBD2 (5 bases each). CDR1 and CDR2 (germline): SEHNR, FQNEAQ (reference sequence). Trimming pared 5 bases from V and 3 bases from J, leaving 14 bases between. The CDR3 runs to 14 residues.

This clonotype has ten or more counts. The chain is built from TRBV7-2 and TRBJ1-2; 7 bases map to TRBD1. Germline assignment: CDR1 SGHTA and CDR2 FQGNSA. V lost 4 bases to trimming and J lost 3 bases; unmatched junction nucleotides: 5. This CDR3 is 14 amino acids long. CDR3 loop: CASSSNRGDYGYTF. CDR3 DNA: TGTGCCAGCAGCTCGAACAGGGGCGACTATGGCTACACCTTC.

This clonotype was recorded many times. The genes are TRBV7-2 and TRBJ1-6; D gene unclear. The CDR3 is 14 residues long. Germline V gives CDR1 SGHTA, CDR2 FQGNSA. V was trimmed by 6 bases and J by 7 bases, leaving 13 bases between them. The CDR3 nucleotides are TGTGCCAGCAGATTAACGACTGGAAATTCACCCCTCCACTTT. It yields the protein CASRLTTGNSPLHF.

This clonotype was counted at least ten times. The chain employs TRBV12-3 or TRBV12-4 and TRBJ2-7; 9 nucleotides line up with TRBD1. J lost 3 bases, V lost 6 bases, and 3 bases had no gene match. The CDR3 is 13 residues long. The CDR3 DNA follows: TGTGCCAGCAGCTTGACAGGGGGCTACGAGCAGTACTTC. Residues: CASSLTGGYEQYF.

This clonotype has ten or more counts. The chain joins TRBV2 to TRBJ2-2; TRBD2 agrees at 10 bases. Losses at the gene ends were 6 bases for V and 7 bases for J; bases not matched to a gene: 2. The length of the CDR3 is 13 residues. Per germline, CDR1 SNHLY and CDR2 FYNNEI. The CDR3 DNA is TGTGCCAGCAGGGGACTAGCGAGCGGGGAGCTGTTTTTT. It translates to CASRGLASGELFF. The full variable domain, its missing parts supplied by reference TRBV2 and TRBJ2-2, is EPEVTQTPSHQVTQMGQEVILRCVPISNHLYFYWYRQILGQKVEFLVSFYNNEISEKSEIFDDQFSVERPDGSNFTLKIRSTKLEDSAMYFCASRGLASGELFFGEGSRLTVL.

This clonotype was counted at least ten times. The CDR3 sequence: CSATKQGNQPQHF. In nucleotides, the CDR3 is TGCAGTGCTACAAAACAGGGAAATCAGCCCCAGCATTTT. This sequence joins TRBV20-1 and TRBJ1-5, with D possibly being TRBD1 (6 bases). CDR1 is DFQATT and CDR2 is SNEGSKA in the germline V gene (reference sequence). The CDR3 is made up of 13 amino acids. V shed 4 bases and J shed 4 bases, with 11 bases lying between them.

V usage is TRBV28 and J usage is TRBJ1-2; no clear D. This CDR3 comprises 11 residues. The germline gives CDR1 MDHEN, CDR2 SYDVKM. V was pared by 6 bases and J by 1 base, with 3 bases between. CDR3 region: CASRFNYGYTF. The CDR3 region has the DNA TGTGCCAGCAGGTTTAACTATGGCTACACCTTC.

This clonotype was observed at least ten times. This chain uses TRBV12-3 or TRBV12-4 with TRBJ1-6, with 7 bases identical to TRBD1. With V trimmed by 5 bases and J by 10 bases, 5 bases remained unmatched. The CDR3 is 13 amino acids. The CDR3 DNA reads as TGTGCCAGCAGTGTAACAGGGGAATCACCCCTCCACTTT. Translating it yields CASSVTGESPLHF.

In its sample, this clonotype was seen a few times. V gene TRBV23-1 combines with J gene TRBJ1-5, with D perhaps matching TRBD1 (5 bases). TRBV23-1 is placed among ORFs of uncertain function. The ends were cut back, 0 bases at V and 5 bases at J, with 17 bases in the middle. This CDR3 spans 17 amino acids. DNA of the CDR3: TGCGCCAGCAGTCAATCGAGTGTTGGGGGGAAGGATCAGCCCCAGCATTTT. It specifies CASSQSSVGGKDQPQHF.

This chain connects TRBV6-6 to TRBJ1-5; TRBD1 is a possible D gene (6 bases). Trimming shortened V by 6 bases and J by 0 bases, and 18 bases separated the two germline ends. The germline CDR1 and CDR2 sequences are MNHNY and SVGAGI (reference sequence). The CDR3 length is 17 residues. The CDR3 nucleotides read TGTGCCAGCAGCTGGGGGGCAGGAGGGAATAGCAATCAGCCCCAGCATTTT. Residues: CASSWGAGGNSNQPQHF.

The table lists this clonotype with a few counts. The V call is TRBV3-1, the J call TRBJ1-3; D may be TRBD1 (5 bases). Deletions cut 0 bases from V and 0 bases from J, with 15 bases between. The CDR3 consists of 18 residues. Germline values: CDR1 LGHDT, CDR2 YNNKEL (reference sequence). CDR3 loop: CASSQDMWGSSSGNTIYF. Here the CDR3 DNA reads TGTGCCAGCAGCCAAGATATGTGGGGCAGCTCCTCTGGAAACACCATATATTTT.

In this sample, this clonotype turned up a few times. V and J are TRBV5-4 and TRBJ2-2; 8 bases fit TRBD1. The CDR3 loop spans 14 amino acids. CDR1 is SGHNT and CDR2 is YYREEE in the germline V gene (reference sequence). The trim removed 3 bases at V and 11 bases at J, leaving 9 bases unmatched. Written as DNA, the CDR3 is TGTGCCAGCAGCTCCCGACCGACAGGGGCCGAGCTGTTTTTT. As protein: CASSSRPTGAELFF.

This clonotype occurred many times. The rearrangement uses TRBV3-1 and TRBJ2-5; no clear D gene. V dropped 5 bases and J dropped 2 bases, with 12 bases sitting between them. The germline CDR1 and CDR2 sequences are LGHDT and YNNKEL (reference sequence). The CDR3 has 14 amino acids. CDR3 sequence reads: CASSAGRTQETQYF. DNA of the CDR3: TGTGCCAGCAGCGCTGGCCGGACGCAAGAGACCCAGTACTTC.

This clonotype has a handful of counts. V and J are TRBV7-2 and TRBJ2-2; 8 bases agree with TRBD1. CDR3 length: 16 residues. Germline CDR1 is SGHTA and CDR2 is FQGNSA. J lost 1 base, V lost 5 bases, and 6 bases had no gene match. CDR3 sequence (DNA): TGTGCCAGCAGCCCCCCAGGGACAGGGAACACCGGGGAGCTGTTTTTT. It is translated as CASSPPGTGNTGELFF.

This clonotype was recorded at least ten times. The gene calls are TRBV6-1 and TRBJ2-1; TRBD1 might be the D (5 bases). V lost 1 base and J lost 1, with 11 bases in between. CDR3 size: 16 residues. Germline V gene sequence: CDR1 MNHNS, CDR2 SASEGT. The CDR3 protein is CASSEDQGPSYNEQFF. In nucleotides, the CDR3 is TGTGCCAGCAGTGAAGACCAGGGCCCGTCCTACAATGAGCAGTTCTTC.

This clonotype was detected many times. In DNA form, the CDR3 reads TGTGCCAGCAGCCAACGACATCTGTACTTC. This sequence encodes CASSQRHLYF. The chain couples TRBV11-2 to TRBJ2-7, with D uncertain. Germline V gene data show CDR1 as SGHAT and CDR2 as FQNNGV. The CDR3 sequence is 10 residues long. V gave up 5 bases and J gave up 12 bases, with 11 bases separating them.

A few counts support this clonotype. The V and J genes are TRBV28 and TRBJ2-1; D assignment may be TRBD1 or TRBD2 (5 bases each). The CDR3 contains 18 residues. V gave up 0 bases and J gave up 7 bases, with 22 bases separating them. Germline CDR1 reads MDHEN; CDR2 reads SYDVKM. CDR3 bases: TGTGCCAGCAGTTTATGGGGCCTGGGACCATCACCCACGAATGAGCAGTTCTTC. Translation: CASSLWGLGPSPTNEQFF. The entire variable domain, with the rest obtained from reference TRBV28 and TRBJ2-1, is as follows: DVKVTQSSRYLVKRTGEKVFLECVQDMDHENMFWYRQDPGLGLRLIYFSYDVKMKEKGDIPEGYSVSREKKERFSLILESASTNQTSMYLCASSLWGLGPSPTNEQFFGPGTRLTVL.

This rearrangement joins TRBV24-1 to TRBJ1-1; D is unclear. The CDR3 consists of 11 residues. V was cut by 3 bases and J by 11 bases, with 9 bases left in between. CDR1 KGHDR and CDR2 SFDVKD come from the germline V gene. This chain's CDR3 is CATSDVVLAFF. Written as DNA, the CDR3 is TGTGCCACCAGTGATGTGGTCCTGGCTTTCTTT.

The rearrangement uses TRBV5-1 and TRBJ2-1; no clear D. Germline loops: CDR1 SGHRS, CDR2 YFSETQ. Trimming left V 0 bases short and J 5 bases short, with 12 bases between. This CDR3 has 15 residues. In DNA form, the CDR3 reads TGCGCCAGCAGCTTGGGGGGTCGTGTGGACAATGAGCAGTTCTTC. Protein product: CASSLGGRVDNEQFF.

This clonotype was counted a few times. This chain uses TRBV4-1 with TRBJ1-1; TRBD1 is a possible D gene (6 bases). This CDR3 contains 16 residues. V gave up 0 bases and J gave up 4 bases, with 15 bases separating them. CDR1 MGHRA and CDR2 YSYEKL come from the germline V gene. CDR3 nucleotides: TGCGCCAGCAGCCAAGAGGATACAGGGCGGCTCACTGAAGCTTTCTTT. Its translation is CASSQEDTGRLTEAFF.

This clonotype was counted at least ten times. The chain has TRBV11-2 and TRBJ2-1; the match to TRBD2 covers 14 bases. This CDR3 contains 17 residues. Germline V CDR1 and CDR2: SGHAT, FQNNGV. The ends lost 1 base at V and 9 bases at J; junction bases unmatched: 8. The CDR3 region is CASSLGPGLAGVAEQFF. The CDR3 nucleotides read TGTGCCAGCAGCTTAGGCCCGGGACTAGCGGGGGTCGCTGAGCAGTTCTTC.

This chain joins TRBV18 and TRBJ1-1; 9 bases fit TRBD1. The CDR3 is made up of 15 amino acids. The J segment lost 5 bases and the V segment lost 6 bases, leaving 10 bases of the junction unmatched. Germline V lookup: CDR1 KGHSH, CDR2 LQKENI. In DNA, the CDR3 is TGTGCCAGCTCCTCGGACAGGGGAATCAGAACTGAAGCTTTCTTT. Translated: CASSSDRGIRTEAFF.